This entry concerns a single T cell receptor beta chain. As yet, its antigen is unknown. V trimming: 4 bases; J trimming: 5 bases; junction bases outside the gene matches: 9. Germline-derived CDR1 and CDR2 are LGHNA and YNFKEQ. CDR3 length equals 16 residues. This sample stems from a study of cytomegalovirus exposure and HLA in healthy donors. Study-wide findings and caveats: A later analysis found TCR association rates differed by HLA locus, highest for DRB1 and lowest for HLA-C.

PCR amplification relied on 60 Vbeta primers (plus 13 Jbeta primers). Repertoires were generated with immunoSEQ multiplex PCR, while TCRdb's copy carries only in-frame clones and drops some. This sample yields 150,000 to 180,000 clones, of which about 84% are seen a single time; roughly 5.9% belongs to the top ten. Sequencing input: PBMCs. The source of this sequence is a woman between 40 and 50 years old in good health and CMV-seropositive. The chain combines TRBV4-2 with TRBJ2-1; TRBD1 matches at 9 bases. In DNA form, the CDR3 reads TGTGCCAGCAGCCCACACGCCGGGACAGGGAACAATGAGCAGTTCTTC. As protein: CASSPHAGTGNNEQFF.